The 20 T cell receptor beta chains listed next were all sequenced from one sample in a study of T cell changes during pregnancy in multiple sclerosis. Using immunoSEQ multiplex PCR, the repertoire was profiled, and TCRdb retains in-frame clones only, with some absent. Of 65,000 to 75,000 clones listed, 85% to 95% are singletons. The starting material was CD8+ T cells from peripheral blood mononuclear cells, obtained in the third trimester of pregnancy. These receptors were collected from a female donor in good health, enrolled as a control in a pregnancy study.

The chain uses TRBV7-9 and TRBJ2-7; 9 bases agree with TRBD1. Unmatched junction bases numbered 10, after V lost 5 bases and J lost 5 bases. Germline loops: CDR1 SEHNR, CDR2 FQNEAQ (reference sequence). The CDR3 loop spans 15 amino acids. Here the CDR3 reads CASSPGGTGSNEQYF. CDR3 nucleotides: TGTGCCAGCAGCCCAGGGGGGACAGGGAGCAACGAGCAGTACTTC.

This clone showed up just once. The rearrangement uses TRBV4-3 and TRBJ1-1, with D hard to call. CDR1 and CDR2 from the germline V gene are LGHNA and YSLEER. This CDR3 is 13 amino acids long. V gave up 1 base and J gave up 4 bases, with 7 bases separating them. The CDR3 protein is CASSQGQVTEAFF. The DNA of the CDR3 is TGCGCCAGCAGCCAAGGGCAGGTCACTGAAGCTTTCTTT.

This rearrangement joins TRBV4-1 to TRBJ1-2, with TRBD1 matching 10 bases. Unmatched junction bases numbered 5, after V lost 6 bases and J lost 4 bases. Looked up from germline, CDR1 is MGHRA and CDR2 is YSYEKL. CDR3 size: 14 residues. CDR3 protein: CASSPDRGSYGYTF. CDR3 sequence (DNA): TGCGCCAGCAGTCCGGACAGGGGGTCCTATGGCTACACCTTC.

This chain's CDR3 is CASSQANSGPYEQYF. The DNA for the CDR3 is TGTGCCAGCAGCCAAGCGAATAGCGGCCCCTACGAGCAGTACTTC. The V call is TRBV14, the J call TRBJ2-7, with TRBD2 as a possible D gene (6 bases). The CDR3 is 15 amino acids. Looked up from germline, CDR1 is SGHDN and CDR2 is FVKESK. Trimming shortened V by 1 base and J by 2 bases, and 12 bases separated the two germline ends.

V gene TRBV27 combines with J gene TRBJ1-2; D is undetermined. With 5 bases removed from V and 4 bases from J, the gap between germline ends came to 11 bases. The CDR3 totals 13 residues. Germline V gene data show CDR1 as MNHEY and CDR2 as SMNVEV (reference sequence). CDR3 DNA: TGTGCCAGCAGTCCCCGCGAGGCCTATGGCTACACCTTC. It codes for CASSPREAYGYTF.

This clone was detected a few times. Written as DNA, the CDR3 is TGCGCCAGCAGCTTTCGGAGCGGGGGGGCCGATGAGCAGTTCTTC. It is translated as CASSFRSGGADEQFF. The chain links TRBV5-1 to TRBJ2-1; 10 bases are a match to TRBD2. Germline CDR1 and CDR2: SGHRS and YFSETQ. This CDR3 contains 15 residues. V lost 2 bases, J lost 8 bases, and 7 bases stayed unmatched.

CDR3 nucleotide sequence: TGTGCCAGCAGTTTTTCCGTTCAGGGGCCGACCTCGTATGGCTACACCTTC. Amino acid sequence: CASSFSVQGPTSYGYTF. The chain couples TRBV27 to TRBJ1-2, with D possibly being TRBD1 (6 bases). V gave up 3 bases and J gave up 5 bases, with 22 bases separating them. The CDR3 is made up of 17 amino acids. The germline V gene encodes CDR1 MNHEY and CDR2 SMNVEV (reference sequence).

The chain recombines TRBV13 with TRBJ2-5; TRBD1 matches at 7 bases. CDR1 PRHDT and CDR2 FYEKMQ come from the germline V gene (reference sequence). The CDR3 has 19 residues. V lost 3 bases, J lost 1 base, and 17 bases stayed unmatched. CDR3 sequence (DNA): TGTGCCAGCAGCTTGGGGCTTCTTACAGACAGGGCCGTCCAAGAGACCCAGTACTTC. Protein: CASSLGLLTDRAVQETQYF.

The chain has TRBV6-6 and TRBJ1-1; 8 bases are a match to TRBD1. CDR3 length: 16 amino acids. The germline V gene encodes CDR1 MNHNY and CDR2 SVGAGI (reference sequence). The V and J ends lost 6 bases and 7 bases, in that order; junction bases with no gene match: 16. The CDR3 sequence is CASRITPSRDRSEAFF. For the CDR3, the DNA is TGTGCCAGCAGAATAACCCCGAGCCGGGACAGGAGTGAAGCTTTCTTT.

This chain joins TRBV27 and TRBJ1-1; 10 nucleotides align to TRBD1. This CDR3 contains 14 residues. Looked up from germline, CDR1 is MNHEY and CDR2 is SMNVEV (reference sequence). The junction had 7 bases not matched to a gene; V was cut back by 10 bases and J by 2 bases. This chain's CDR3 is CATRQGADNTEAFF. CDR3 nucleotides: TGTGCCACCCGACAGGGGGCCGACAACACTGAAGCTTTCTTT.

This clone was seen just once. V usage is TRBV14 and J usage is TRBJ2-7; no reliable D call. CDR3 length: 13 amino acids. The V end was cut by 1 base, the J end by 2 bases, with 6 bases between. Germline V CDR1 and CDR2: SGHDN, FVKESK. DNA for the CDR3: TGTGCCAGCAGCCAAGTCAGTACCTACGAGCAGTACTTC. Its translation is CASSQVSTYEQYF. Together with reference TRBV14 and TRBJ2-7, the CDR3 gives the full variable domain: EAGVTQFPSHSVIEKGQTVTLRCDPISGHDNLYWYRRVMGKEIKFLLHFVKESKQDESGMPNNRFLAERTGGTYSTLKVQPAELEDSGVYFCASSQVSTYEQYFGPGTRLTVT.

The genes are TRBV15 and TRBJ2-1; 9 positions match TRBD1. Germline lookup yields CDR1 LNHNV and CDR2 YYDKDF (reference sequence). The ends lost 3 bases at V and 4 bases at J; junction bases unmatched: 7. The CDR3 runs to 16 residues. The CDR3 loop is CATSSGGQGFYNEQFF. The CDR3 DNA is TGTGCCACCAGCAGTGGGGGACAGGGTTTTTACAATGAGCAGTTCTTC.

CDR3 amino acids: CASSLSQGGRYF. The CDR3 DNA reads as TGTGCCAGCAGCTTGTCACAGGGTGGGCGATACTTC. The chain carries TRBV5-8 and TRBJ2-7; possible D gene TRBD1, 6 bases. Germline assignment: CDR1 SGHTS and CDR2 YDEGEE. The CDR3 has 12 amino acids. Trimming left V 1 base short and J 13 bases short, with 15 bases between.

V is TRBV7-2 and J is TRBJ1-2, with D uncertain. Germline CDR1 SGHTA, CDR2 FQGNSA. Trimming removed 4 bases from V and 3 bases from J, with 18 bases in between. The CDR3 has 16 residues. The CDR3 is CASSSNPAQSYYGYTF. The CDR3 nucleotides read TGTGCCAGCAGCTCCAACCCCGCACAGTCTTACTATGGCTACACCTTC.

The J gene is TRBJ2-7, the V gene TRBV4-1, with TRBD1 matching 7 bases. The CDR3 covers 12 residues. Germline CDR1 MGHRA, CDR2 YSYEKL. With V trimmed by 4 bases and J by 6 bases, 3 bases remained unmatched. The CDR3 sequence: CASSLDRVEQYF. CDR3 sequence (DNA): TGCGCCAGCAGCCTCGACAGGGTCGAGCAGTACTTC.

This clone was seen a single time. V gene TRBV15 combines with J gene TRBJ1-1, with unresolved D. This CDR3 region has 13 residues. V was cut by 4 bases and J by 7 bases, with 13 bases left in between. CDR1 is LNHNV, CDR2 YYDKDF, per germline (reference sequence). The CDR3 DNA sequence: TGTGCCACCAGCAAATCCCGGAGGAGTGAAGCTTTCTTT. Translated: CATSKSRRSEAFF.

This rearrangement joins TRBV14 to TRBJ1-1, with 7 positions matching TRBD1. Germline CDR1 reads SGHDN; CDR2 reads FVKESK. Trimming at V came to 4 bases and at J to 1 base, leaving 3 bases not matched to a gene. This CDR3 is built from 14 residues. The CDR3 bases are TGTGCCAGCAGCCTATCAGGGGGGAACACTGAAGCTTTCTTT. Amino acids: CASSLSGGNTEAFF.

The chain joins TRBV7-6 to TRBJ2-1; 8 bases are a match to TRBD2. Germline CDR1 SGHVS, CDR2 FNYEAQ. Trimming at V came to 6 bases and at J to 3 bases, leaving 10 bases not matched to a gene. The length of the CDR3 is 16 residues. The CDR3 DNA reads TGTGCCAGCAGTCCGGGGCGGGGGGTCCTCTACAATGAGCAGTTCTTC. Protein product: CASSPGRGVLYNEQFF.

V and J are TRBV27 and TRBJ2-1; tentative D call: TRBD1 (5 bases). Trimming pared 4 bases from V and 2 bases from J, leaving 9 bases between. The CDR3 consists of 14 residues. Germline CDR1 reads MNHEY; CDR2 reads SMNVEV (reference sequence). CDR3 nucleotide sequence: TGTGCCAGCAGTTCGGACATCGCCTACAATGAGCAGTTCTTC. Its protein product is CASSSDIAYNEQFF.

V gene TRBV5-6 combines with J gene TRBJ2-7; no reliable D call. Trimming left V 5 bases short and J 3 bases short, with 18 bases between. CDR1 is SGHDT, CDR2 YYEEEE, per germline. This CDR3 is 15 amino acids long. CDR3 loop: CASSPESGALYEQYF. CDR3 nucleotide sequence: TGTGCCAGCAGTCCAGAGTCGGGTGCCCTCTACGAGCAGTACTTC.